Listed below are T cell receptor beta chains from one sample, sequenced in a study of Ad26.COV2.S vaccination and SARS-CoV-2 variants. The method was immunoSEQ multiplex PCR; TCRdb's version includes in-frame clones alone and lacks a portion of them. The sample consists of more than 350,000 clones, about 93% of them appearing once. The source was peripheral blood, collected in a trial of Ad26.COV2.S vaccine versus placebo. The origin of the receptors is a person between 18 and 65 years old who received the Ad26.COV2.S COVID-19 vaccine or a placebo. CDR3s include the opening cysteine and the closing phenylalanine or tryptophan. The D gene is left open where the match is weak. The listing skips clone size in some rows; elsewhere it reads once, few, many or a size class.

size	V	J	D	length	DNA	CDR3
.	TRBV7-9	TRBJ2-3	TRBD2	16	TGTGCCAGCAGCCAGACTAGCGGACCTAGCACAGATACGCAGTATTTT	CASSQTSGPSTDTQYF
.	TRBV10-3	TRBJ2-3	TRBD2	16	TGTGCCAACCAGTATACTAGCGGGAGGGCGTTGTATACGCAGTATTTT	CANQYTSGRALYTQYF
.	TRBV6-6	TRBJ2-2	.	12	TGTGCCAGCAGCCTAGGGGCCGGGGAGCTGTTTTTT	CASSLGAGELFF
.	TRBV6-5	TRBJ2-7	.	13	TGTGCCAGCAGACTGAGCGTGGACTACGAGCAGTACTTC	CASRLSVDYEQYF
.	TRBV18	TRBJ1-5	.	14	TGTGCCAGCTCACCGGGGGGTCAGGCTCAGCCCCAGCATTTT	CASSPGGQAQPQHF
.	TRBV6-2/TRBV6-3	TRBJ2-7	TRBD1	14	TGTGCCAGCAGTTGGGACAGCGACTCCTACGAGCAGTACTTC	CASSWDSDSYEQYF
.	TRBV19	TRBJ1-6	.	13	TGTGCCAGTAAGGGTCCGGGGAATTCACCCCTCCACTTT	CASKGPGNSPLHF
once	TRBV9	TRBJ2-7	.	15	TGTGCCAGCAGCCCCTCTGCTTTTAGCCTCTACGAGCAGTACTTC	CASSPSAFSLYEQYF
once	TRBV24-1	TRBJ2-5	TRBD2	15	TGTGCCACCAGTGATTTCCCGGGAGGGATAGAGACCCAGTACTTC	CATSDFPGGIETQYF
.	TRBV5-4	TRBJ1-1	.	15	TGTGCCAGCAGCTTGGGCCGTGTTGCAAGTACTGAAGCTTTCTTT	CASSLGRVASTEAFF
.	TRBV6-5	TRBJ1-1	.	12	TGTGCCAGCAGTCCCACCCAGACTGAAGCTTTCTTT	CASSPTQTEAFF
.	TRBV20-1	TRBJ2-6	.	12	TGCAGTGCTAGTTTTGGGGCCAACGTCCTGACTTTC	CSASFGANVLTF
.	TRBV6-2/TRBV6-3	TRBJ1-4	TRBD1	15	TGTGCCAGCAGTTACTCCGGACAGGGACACGAAAAACTGTTTTTT	CASSYSGQGHEKLFF
.	TRBV7-9	TRBJ2-7	.	11	TGTGCCAGCAGCCCTTCCTACGAGCAGTACTTC	CASSPSYEQYF
.	TRBV11-3	TRBJ1-3	.	17	TGTGCCAGCAGCACCCCCCGGCCTGAGGGCTCTGGAAACACCATATATTTT	CASSTPRPEGSGNTIYF
few	TRBV28	TRBJ1-4	.	17	TGTGCCAGCAGTTTACCCCTCAACAGGGATGCTAATGAAAAACTGTTTTTT	CASSLPLNRDANEKLFF
.	TRBV10-3	TRBJ1-1	TRBD1	15	TGTGCCATCAGGGGGGCGACAGGGCAAAACACTGAAGCTTTCTTT	CAIRGATGQNTEAFF
.	TRBV12-3/TRBV12-4	TRBJ1-1	.	13	TGTGCCAGCGGGGCTAGCCTGAACACTGAAGCTTTCTTT	CASGASLNTEAFF
.	TRBV24-1	TRBJ2-2	TRBD1	15	TGTGCCACCAGTGGGGGGACAGGCAACACCGGGGAGCTGTTTTTT	CATSGGTGNTGELFF
.	TRBV28	TRBJ2-1	.	17	TGTGCCAGCAGTTTTGAGCAGGGGTCGAGCTCCTACAATGAGCAGTTCTTC	CASSFEQGSSSYNEQFF
.	TRBV10-3	TRBJ2-2	.	15	TGTGCCATCAGTGAGTCCCTAGCAGGTACCGGGGAGCTGTTTTTT	CAISESLAGTGELFF
.	TRBV3-1/TRBV3-2	TRBJ2-7	.	15	TGTGCCAGCAGCCAAGCGGGCGGGATCATCTACGAGCAGTACTTC	CASSQAGGIIYEQYF
.	TRBV15	TRBJ2-3	.	14	TGTGCCACCAGCAGAGGGGGAAACACAGATACGCAGTATTTT	CATSRGGNTDTQYF
.	TRBV6-5	TRBJ2-7	.	14	TGTGCCAGCAGTTACTCGGGACTCTCCTACGAGCAGTACTTC	CASSYSGLSYEQYF
.	TRBV3-1/TRBV3-2	TRBJ2-1	TRBD2	15	TGTGCCAGCAGCCAAGGAGCGGGAGTCCACAATGAGCAGTTCTTC	CASSQGAGVHNEQFF
.	TRBV5-1	TRBJ1-1	TRBD1	14	TGCGCCAGCAGCGAAGGGACAGCTAACACTGAAGCTTTCTTT	CASSEGTANTEAFF
.	TRBV7-9	TRBJ2-3	.	15	TGTGCCAGCAGCTTAGCGGCAGCGCAAGGAGATACGCAGTATTTT	CASSLAAAQGDTQYF
once	TRBV24-1	TRBJ2-7	.	13	TGTGCCACCAGTGATCCACGGACTGGCGAGCAGTACTTC	CATSDPRTGEQYF
.	TRBV28	TRBJ1-2	.	13	TGTGCCAGCAGCCCTACCGAGGTCGGTGGCTACACCTTC	CASSPTEVGGYTF
.	TRBV6-1	TRBJ1-3	.	16	TGTGCCAGCAGTGAATTGCTTGGTGCTTCAGGAAACACCATATATTTT	CASSELLGASGNTIYF
.	TRBV4-1	TRBJ2-1	.	15	TGCGCCAGCAACCAAGGTGACCTCTCCTACAATGAGCAGTTCTTC	CASNQGDLSYNEQFF
once	TRBV5-8	TRBJ2-5	TRBD2	17	TGTGCCAGCAGCTTGGGAATAACTAGCGGGGACCAAGAGACCCAGTACTTC	CASSLGITSGDQETQYF
.	TRBV29-1	TRBJ2-2	.	13	TGCAGCGTTGTAGGGCTGAACACCGGGGAGCTGTTTTTT	CSVVGLNTGELFF
few	TRBV19	TRBJ2-7	TRBD2	15	TGTGCCAGTAGTATAAGAAGCGGGAGGTACGACGAGCAGTACTTC	CASSIRSGRYDEQYF
.	TRBV27	TRBJ2-7	.	14	TGTGCCAGCAGTTTATCATCAAACCTGGACCAGCAGTACTTC	CASSLSSNLDQQYF
.	TRBV7-2	TRBJ1-3	.	15	TGTGCCAGCAGCGCTCGGCGGTTCTGGGGAAACACCATATATTTT	CASSARRFWGNTIYF
.	TRBV7-2	TRBJ2-1	.	15	TGTGCCAGCAGCTTAGCGGACTACCCTACTAATGAGCAGTTCTTC	CASSLADYPTNEQFF
.	TRBV28	TRBJ1-1	.	15	TGTGCCAGCAGTTTGGCGTCGGACAGGAACACTGAAGCTTTCTTT	CASSLASDRNTEAFF
once	TRBV30	TRBJ1-2	TRBD1	14	TGTGCCTGGAGTCAAACCAGACAGGGGGCTGGCTACACCTTC	CAWSQTRQGAGYTF
.	TRBV7-3	TRBJ2-7	TRBD1	15	TGTGCCAGCAGCTTAATCGGGACAGGGTACCACGAGCAGTACTTC	CASSLIGTGYHEQYF
.	TRBV25-1	TRBJ1-5	.	14	TGTGCCAGCATCCCATGTTTTAGCAATCAGCCCCAGCATTTT	CASIPCFSNQPQHF
.	TRBV6-2/TRBV6-3	TRBJ2-7	.	14	TGTGCCAGCAGTTACGAGGGTTGGGGCTACGAGCAGTACTTC	CASSYEGWGYEQYF
.	TRBV19	TRBJ1-1	TRBD1	13	TGTGCCAGTAGCGGACAGGCGAACACTGAAGCTTTCTTT	CASSGQANTEAFF
.	TRBV27	TRBJ1-2	TRBD1	14	TGTGCCAGCAGTTTGCGACAGGGAAGGGATGGCTACACCTTC	CASSLRQGRDGYTF